These 7 T cell receptor beta chains were sequenced from one sample in a study of blood T cell repertoires in COVID-19 (dated by TCRdb to 2018 to 2020). Receptor amplification or capture employed the immunoSEQ multiplex PCR assay. TCRdb obtained this table from immuneACCESS and retained in-frame rearrangements with V and J assigned. These tables miss some clones; where compared with another copy, unresolved V genes account for less than half of the shortfall, and the remainder is unexplained. The sample table lists fewer than 250,000 clones, about 80% of them with a count of one. Under 3% of the sample comes from the top ten. Sample: peripheral blood. Source of these receptors: a woman between 40 and 55 years old with active or convalescent COVID-19.

The count of this clone is one. The chain recombines TRBV20-1 with TRBJ1-2; D remains ambiguous. The V end lost 8 bases, the J end lost 0 bases, and 7 bases lay between the germline ends. Per germline, CDR1 DFQATT and CDR2 SNEGSKA (reference sequence). The CDR3 loop spans 11 amino acids. The CDR3, as DNA: TGCAGTCCTGACACTAACTATGGCTACACCTTC. It translates to CSPDTNYGYTF.

CDR3 sequence reads: CASSSQVDQPQHF. The CDR3 DNA reads as TGTGCCAGCAGCTCGCAGGTGGATCAGCCCCAGCATTTT. The chain uses TRBV7-2 and TRBJ1-5, with D uncertain. V was pared by 4 bases and J by 5 bases, with 9 bases between. Germline V CDR1 and CDR2: SGHTA, FQGNSA. The CDR3 has 13 amino acids.

CDR3 loop: CASSRGGLAGSYEQYF. The CDR3 DNA reads TGTGCCAGCAGCCGGGGGGGGCTAGCGGGCTCCTACGAGCAGTACTTC. This chain joins TRBV5-4 and TRBJ2-7; 8 bases are shared with TRBD2. This CDR3 region has 16 residues. Trimming took 4 bases from V and 0 from J; bases not matched to a gene: 9. CDR1 SGHNT and CDR2 YYREEE come from the germline V gene (reference sequence).

V and J are TRBV4-3 and TRBJ1-4; D possibly corresponds to TRBD1 (5 bases). Germline V CDR1 and CDR2: LGHNA, YSLEER. The CDR3 consists of 14 residues. The V end lost 3 bases, the J end lost 5 bases, and 10 bases lay between the germline ends. The CDR3 spells CASSHLQGNEKLFF. CDR3 nucleotide sequence: TGCGCCAGCAGCCATCTCCAGGGAAATGAAAAACTGTTTTTT.

This chain uses TRBV19 with TRBJ2-1; TRBD1 is a possible D gene (5 bases). The CDR3 runs 13 residues. CDR1 and CDR2 from the germline V gene are LNHDA and SQIVND (reference sequence). Trimming stripped 4 bases from V and 9 bases from J, with 13 bases between. The CDR3 DNA is TGTGCCAGTAGTACCACGTGGGGCGGTGAGCAGTTCTTC. Its translation: CASSTTWGGEQFF.

The V gene is TRBV19, the J gene TRBJ1-2; a weak D match, TRBD1 (5 bases). This CDR3 is built from 17 residues. Trimming shortened V by 7 bases and J by 2 bases, and 23 bases separated the two germline ends. CDR1 and CDR2 from the germline V gene are LNHDA and SQIVND (reference sequence). The DNA for the CDR3 is TGTGCCAGTAAGGGACTGGGGGGAGGGTTTGAAAACTATGGCTACACCTTC. It yields the protein CASKGLGGGFENYGYTF.

The V call is TRBV10-3, the J call TRBJ2-1; 10 bases are shared with TRBD2. CDR3 size: 16 residues. Per germline, CDR1 ENHRY and CDR2 SYGVKD. The V segment lost 3 bases and the J segment 6 bases; nucleotides outside the gene matches: 8. This chain's CDR3 is CAISELAGSRTNEQFF. The CDR3 nucleotides are TGTGCCATCAGTGAACTAGCGGGGTCCCGAACCAATGAGCAGTTCTTC.